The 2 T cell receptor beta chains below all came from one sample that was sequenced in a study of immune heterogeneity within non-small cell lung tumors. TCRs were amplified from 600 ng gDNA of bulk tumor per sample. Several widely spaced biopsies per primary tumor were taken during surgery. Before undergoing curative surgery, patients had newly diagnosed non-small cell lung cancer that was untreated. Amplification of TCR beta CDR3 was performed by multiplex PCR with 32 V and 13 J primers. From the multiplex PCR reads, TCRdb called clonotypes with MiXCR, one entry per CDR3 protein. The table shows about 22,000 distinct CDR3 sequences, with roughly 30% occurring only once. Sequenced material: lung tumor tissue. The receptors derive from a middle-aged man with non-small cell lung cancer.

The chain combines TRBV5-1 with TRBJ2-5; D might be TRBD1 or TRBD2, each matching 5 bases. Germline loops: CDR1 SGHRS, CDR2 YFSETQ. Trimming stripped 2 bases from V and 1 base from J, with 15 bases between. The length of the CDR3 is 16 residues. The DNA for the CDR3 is TGCGCCAGCAGCTTCGGGACCCGGGCTTTCCAAGAGACCCAGTACTTC. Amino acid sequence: CASSFGTRAFQETQYF.

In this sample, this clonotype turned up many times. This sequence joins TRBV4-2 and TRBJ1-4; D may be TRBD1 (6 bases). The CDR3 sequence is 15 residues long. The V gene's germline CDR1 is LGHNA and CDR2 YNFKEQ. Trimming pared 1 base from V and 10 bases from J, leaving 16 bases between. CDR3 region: CASSQGQAAQGKLFF. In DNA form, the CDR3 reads TGTGCCAGCAGCCAAGGACAGGCGGCACAGGGAAAACTGTTTTTT.